One and the same sample provided the 19 T cell receptor beta chains below, sequenced in a study of shared clonotypes between healthy human individuals. Here immunoSEQ multiplex PCR was the method, and the copy in TCRdb shows in-frame clones only, minus some. This repertoire shows approximately 440,000 clones, roughly three quarters found once; its top ten account for more than 10%. The sequencing sample was made of PBMCs. These receptors were collected from a woman between 35 and 50 years old in good health. Some clones in this sample may be carry-over from other donors' samples.

The J gene is TRBJ2-1, the V gene TRBV27, with 10 bases fitting TRBD2. With V trimmed by 3 bases and J by 8 bases, 7 bases remained unmatched. The CDR3 loop spans 15 amino acids. CDR1 and CDR2 (germline): MNHEY, SMNVEV (reference sequence). The CDR3 sequence is CASSFGASGRDEQFF. The CDR3 DNA is TGTGCCAGCAGTTTTGGGGCTAGCGGGAGAGATGAGCAGTTCTTC.

The chain carries TRBV6-1 and TRBJ2-7; tentative D call: TRBD1 (6 bases). The CDR3 is 12 amino acids. The V and J ends lost 8 bases and 3 bases respectively, with 11 bases between them. The V gene's germline CDR1 is MNHNS and CDR2 SASEGT. In DNA, the CDR3 is TGTGCCAGCGGACAGCAGGGCTACGAGCAGTACTTC. It encodes CASGQQGYEQYF.

This clone was detected many times. The CDR3 nucleotides read TGTGCCAGCGGGGGACCAAATACGGATGAGCAGTTCTTC. This codes for CASGGPNTDEQFF. The genes are TRBV7-2 and TRBJ2-1; tentatively, D is TRBD1 or TRBD2 (5 bases each). The V gene's germline CDR1 is SGHTA and CDR2 FQGNSA. CDR3 size: 13 residues. Trimming removed 8 bases at V and 8 bases at J, with 16 bases between.

The chain employs TRBV28 and TRBJ2-3; D is uncertain. Germline V CDR1 and CDR2: MDHEN, SYDVKM. Trimming stripped 6 bases from V and 5 bases from J, with 21 bases between. CDR3 size: 16 residues. The CDR3 DNA sequence: TGTGCCAGCAGCTCCCCCCCGGGCCCGGCCGGAGATACGCAGTATTTT. As protein: CASSSPPGPAGDTQYF.

V is TRBV28 and J is TRBJ2-7; 8 bases line up with TRBD1. After removal of 6 bases from V and 5 bases from J, the junction contained 6 bases not matched to a gene. The CDR3 is made up of 13 amino acids. Germline-derived CDR1 and CDR2 are MDHEN and SYDVKM. Here the CDR3 DNA reads TGTGCCAGCAGCACTGGGACAGGCAACGAGCAGTACTTC. This encodes CASSTGTGNEQYF.

The chain links TRBV27 to TRBJ1-1; 10 bases line up with TRBD1. The CDR3 extends over 13 amino acids. Trimming removed 3 bases from V and 8 bases from J; junction bases left unmatched: 3. Germline CDR1 is MNHEY and CDR2 is SMNVEV (reference sequence). The CDR3 sequence: CASSFRTGGEAFF. The CDR3 DNA reads as TGTGCCAGCAGTTTTAGGACAGGGGGGGAAGCTTTCTTT.

Remarks on this clone: In the same sample, other DNA sequences code for this CDR3. V gene TRBV30 combines with J gene TRBJ2-7, with 11 bases that match TRBD2. Germline CDR1 GTSNPN, CDR2 SVGIG (reference sequence). The J segment lost 4 bases and the V segment lost 3 bases, leaving 8 bases of the junction unmatched. There are 15 residues in the CDR3. The CDR3 reads CAWSVLAGVRYEQYF. For the CDR3, the DNA is TGTGCCTGGAGCGTACTAGCGGGAGTAAGGTACGAGCAGTACTTC.

Worth noting for this clone: The junction departs from germline at one end; a sequencing error may be responsible. The chain carries TRBV10-2 and TRBJ1-4; D perhaps matches TRBD1 (6 bases). CDR1 WSHSY and CDR2 SAAADI come from the germline V gene. This CDR3 has 14 amino acids. The CDR3 loop is CASSWGGLGEKLFF. The CDR3 region has the DNA TGCGCCAGCAGTTGGGGGGGCTTGGGTGAAAAGCTGTTTTTT.

J is TRBJ2-7 and V is TRBV27; 7 bases fit TRBD2. Germline CDR1 and CDR2: MNHEY and SMNVEV (reference sequence). CDR3 length: 18 residues. V shed 10 bases, J shed 7 bases, and the junction held 28 bases outside the gene matches. The CDR3 DNA sequence: TGTGCCATCCCTGAGCGAGCGAGACCTACGGGGGGTCCCGGAGAGCAGTACTTC. This translates into CAIPERARPTGGPGEQYF.

J is TRBJ2-1 and V is TRBV5-6; possible D gene TRBD2, 5 bases. The CDR3 length is 14 residues. With 4 bases removed from V and 4 bases from J, the gap between germline ends came to 12 bases. Germline V gene data show CDR1 as SGHDT and CDR2 as YYEEEE. CDR3 DNA: TGTGCCAGCAGCCTTAGGCGGGCATACAATGAGCAGTTCTTC. Residues: CASSLRRAYNEQFF.

V usage is TRBV29-1 and J usage is TRBJ2-3, with TRBD1 as a possible D gene (6 bases). CDR3 size: 14 residues. CDR1 and CDR2 (germline): SQVTM, ANQGSEA. The V end lost 4 bases, the J end lost 6 bases, and 17 bases lay between the germline ends. As DNA, the CDR3 is TGCAGCGTTGCGACGTCAGGGGCCGTCGATACGCAGTATTTT. This gives the protein CSVATSGAVDTQYF.

V is TRBV25-1 and J is TRBJ2-3, with D possibly TRBD1 on 6 matching bases. CDR3 length: 14 amino acids. Germline-derived CDR1 and CDR2 are MGHDK and SYGVNS. Trimming removed 1 base from V and 8 bases from J, with 13 bases in between. The CDR3 DNA is TGTGCCAGCAGTGAATCCCGACAGGTCAGTACGCAGTATTTT. Translated: CASSESRQVSTQYF.

The chain has TRBV5-5 and TRBJ2-1; D not certain. V was shortened by 1 base and J by 2 bases, with 10 bases between the two germline ends. Per germline, CDR1 SGHKS and CDR2 YYEKEE (reference sequence). CDR3 length: 15 amino acids. This CDR3 reads CASSLWAETYNEQFF. CDR3 nucleotides: TGTGCCAGCAGCTTGTGGGCAGAAACCTACAATGAGCAGTTCTTC.

V and J are TRBV4-2 and TRBJ2-2; 8 nucleotides align to TRBD2. The germline V gene encodes CDR1 LGHNA and CDR2 YNFKEQ. This CDR3 is built from 15 residues. V shed 4 bases, J shed 6 bases, and the junction held 7 bases outside the gene matches. CDR3 nucleotides: TGTGCCAGCAGCCCCCCTAGCGGGTGGCCCGGGGAGCTGTTTTTT. This gives the protein CASSPPSGWPGELFF.

The V gene is TRBV19, the J gene TRBJ1-2; 7 bases match TRBD1. The CDR3 is 13 amino acids. Germline trimming cut 5 bases from V and 7 bases from J; bases unmatched to any gene: 7. CDR1 and CDR2 from the germline V gene are LNHDA and SQIVND (reference sequence). The CDR3 is CASSSGTAGGYTF. The DNA for the CDR3 is TGTGCCAGTAGTTCCGGGACAGCCGGTGGCTACACCTTC.

V is TRBV6-1 and J is TRBJ2-5, with 8 positions matching TRBD1. This CDR3 spans 13 amino acids. The junction had 5 bases not matched to a gene; V was cut back by 6 bases and J by 5 bases. Germline CDR1 reads MNHNS; CDR2 reads SASEGT. The CDR3 spells CASRRDRGETQYF. DNA of the CDR3: TGTGCCAGCAGGAGAGACAGGGGTGAGACCCAGTACTTC.

The V and J genes are TRBV5-1 and TRBJ2-7; the D gene is possibly TRBD1 (5 bases). V was pared by 0 bases and J by 2 bases, with 12 bases between. The germline gives CDR1 SGHRS, CDR2 YFSETQ. CDR3 length: 15 residues. Here the CDR3 DNA reads TGCGCCAGCAGCTTGGACCAGGGTGGGCCCTACGAGCAGTACTTC. It specifies CASSLDQGGPYEQYF.

The chain links TRBV6-4 to TRBJ2-1; TRBD2 aligns across 12 bases. The J segment lost 7 bases and the V segment lost 6 bases, leaving 4 bases of the junction unmatched. Germline values: CDR1 MRHNA, CDR2 SNTAGT. The CDR3 runs 14 residues. DNA of the CDR3: TGTGCCAGCAGCAGACTAGCGGGAGTGAATGAGCAGTTCTTC. Translating it yields CASSRLAGVNEQFF.

V is TRBV6-5 and J is TRBJ2-5; 12 nucleotides align to TRBD2. Trimming cost V 4 bases and J 5 bases; bases outside gene matches: 5. Germline CDR1 and CDR2: MNHEY and SVGAGI. This CDR3 spans 15 amino acids. CDR3 DNA sequence: TGTGCCAGCAGTTCGACTAGCGGGAGTGTGGAGACCCAGTACTTC. It encodes CASSSTSGSVETQYF.